This note documents a single T cell receptor (beta chain) sequence. The method was immunoSEQ multiplex PCR; TCRdb's version includes in-frame clones alone and lacks a portion of them. The sample yields 400,000 to 450,000 clones, about 93% seen once. The entry originates in a study of control samples from healthy donors and cancer patients. The sequence came from a man aged 40-49 years with head and neck cancer. Sequenced: PBMCs.

CDR3 sequence: CASSPGGVNTEAFF. The CDR3 DNA reads TGTGCCAGCAGCCCGGGCGGGGTGAACACTGAAGCTTTCTTT. The chain employs TRBV6-5 and TRBJ1-1; D remains ambiguous. V was cut by 6 bases and J by 0 bases, with 11 bases left in between. This CDR3 is built from 14 residues. In germline, CDR1 is MNHEY, CDR2 SVGAGI.